Included here is one T cell receptor (beta chain) sequence, with context. Treatment reported: oral pan-JAK inhibitor, 5-10 mg twice daily. The entry originates in a study of CD8+ T cells in alopecia areata. Trimming took 4 bases from V and 11 from J, leaving 17 bases between them. This CDR3 contains 13 residues. The germline V gene encodes CDR1 MNHNS and CDR2 SASEGT. Following RNA extraction, reverse transcription yielded cDNA that acted as the sequencing template. This table comes from immunoSEQ multiplex PCR, and its TCRdb copy is limited to in-frame clones, with some not included. The sample lists 200,000 to 250,000 clones, around 57% occurring once.

Specimen: CD4+ T cells sorted from blood, collected at week 4, from a patient treated with tofacitinib. The receptor was derived from a human donor with alopecia areata. The gene calls are TRBV6-1 and TRBJ1-1; TRBD1 might be the D (6 bases). The DNA of the CDR3 is TGTGCCAGCAGTGTGTTTCAGGCCCAGGGGGCTTTCTTT. Translated, it gives CASSVFQAQGAFF.